The clone carrying this T cell receptor beta chain was found once. Its antigen is not known. Germline assignment: CDR1 SNHLY and CDR2 FYNNEI. V was cut by 6 bases and J by 0 bases, with 12 bases left in between. This CDR3 region has 14 residues. Donors were drawn from the approximately 110-subject validation cohort, separate from the approximately 700-subject first cohort. TCRdb's copy holds only in-frame clones and misses some; the assay was immunoSEQ multiplex PCR. The sample lists about 360,000 clones; roughly 88% were seen once. The sample originates from a study of cytomegalovirus exposure and HLA in healthy donors. Looking at the study overall: The roughly 110 validation repertoires were reported in a later analysis to have been generated on the same platform as the roughly 720 first-cohort repertoires. Study-level points and caveats: Many donors carried some public TCRs, although rarity characterized most TCR sequences. The study designated some 180 TCR beta chains cytomegalovirus-associated.

This sequence originates from a woman aged 18-29 years in good health and CMV-seronegative. Material for sequencing was PBMCs. The chain couples TRBV2 to TRBJ2-7; D is perhaps TRBD1 (5 bases). CDR3 amino acids: CASRWQGSSYEQYF. CDR3 nucleotides: TGTGCCAGCAGATGGCAGGGAAGCTCCTACGAGCAGTACTTC.